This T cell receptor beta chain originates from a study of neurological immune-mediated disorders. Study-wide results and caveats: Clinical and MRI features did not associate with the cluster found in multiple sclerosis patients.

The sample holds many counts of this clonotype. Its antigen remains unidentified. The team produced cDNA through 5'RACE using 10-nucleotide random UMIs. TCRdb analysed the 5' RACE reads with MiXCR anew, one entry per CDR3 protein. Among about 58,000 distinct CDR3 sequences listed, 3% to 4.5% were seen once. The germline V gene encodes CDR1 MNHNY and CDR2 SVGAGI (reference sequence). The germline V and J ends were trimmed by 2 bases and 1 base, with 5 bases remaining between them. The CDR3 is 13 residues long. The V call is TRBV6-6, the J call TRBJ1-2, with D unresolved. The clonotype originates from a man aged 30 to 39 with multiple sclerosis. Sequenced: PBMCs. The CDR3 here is CASSYNGNYGYTF. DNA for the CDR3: TGTGCCAGCAGTTACAACGGTAACTATGGCTACACCTTC.